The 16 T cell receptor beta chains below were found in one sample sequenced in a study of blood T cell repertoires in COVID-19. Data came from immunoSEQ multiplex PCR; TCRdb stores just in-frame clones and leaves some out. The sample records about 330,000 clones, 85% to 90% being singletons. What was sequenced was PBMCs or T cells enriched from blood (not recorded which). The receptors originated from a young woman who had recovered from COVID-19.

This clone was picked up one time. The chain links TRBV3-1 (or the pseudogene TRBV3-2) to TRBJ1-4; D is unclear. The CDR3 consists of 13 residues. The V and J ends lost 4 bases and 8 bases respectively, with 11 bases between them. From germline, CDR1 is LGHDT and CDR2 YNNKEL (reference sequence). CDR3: CASSPSRGEKLFF. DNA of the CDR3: TGTGCCAGCAGCCCCTCCCGCGGAGAAAAACTGTTTTTT.

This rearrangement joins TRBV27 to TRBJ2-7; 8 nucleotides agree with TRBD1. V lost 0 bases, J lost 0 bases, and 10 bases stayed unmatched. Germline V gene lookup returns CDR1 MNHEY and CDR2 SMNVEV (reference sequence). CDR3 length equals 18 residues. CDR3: CASSLSGRGPPYSYEQYF. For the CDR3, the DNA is TGTGCCAGCAGTTTATCCGGCAGGGGGCCCCCCTACTCCTACGAGCAGTACTTC.

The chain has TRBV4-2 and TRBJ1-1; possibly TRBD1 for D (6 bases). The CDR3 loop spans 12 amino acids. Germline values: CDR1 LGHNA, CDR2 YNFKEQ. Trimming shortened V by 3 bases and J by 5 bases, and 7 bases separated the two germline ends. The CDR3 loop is CASSHQGTEAFF. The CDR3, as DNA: TGTGCCAGCAGCCATCAGGGGACTGAAGCTTTCTTT.

The CDR3 loop is CASSLKAGGADTQYF. The DNA of the CDR3 is TGTGCCAGCAGCTTAAAGGCAGGGGGCGCAGATACGCAGTATTTT. V usage is TRBV7-9 and J usage is TRBJ2-3; 8 bases fit TRBD1. V lost 2 bases to trimming and J lost 4 bases; unmatched junction nucleotides: 5. Germline V gene data show CDR1 as SEHNR and CDR2 as FQNEAQ (reference sequence). The CDR3 sequence is 15 residues long.

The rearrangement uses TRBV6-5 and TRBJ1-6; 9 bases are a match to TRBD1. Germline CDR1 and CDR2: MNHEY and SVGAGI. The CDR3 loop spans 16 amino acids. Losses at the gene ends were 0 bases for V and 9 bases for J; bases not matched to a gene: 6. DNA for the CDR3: TGTGCCAGCAGTTACTCGATGGGACAGGGAGGTTCACCCCTCCACTTT. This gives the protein CASSYSMGQGGSPLHF.

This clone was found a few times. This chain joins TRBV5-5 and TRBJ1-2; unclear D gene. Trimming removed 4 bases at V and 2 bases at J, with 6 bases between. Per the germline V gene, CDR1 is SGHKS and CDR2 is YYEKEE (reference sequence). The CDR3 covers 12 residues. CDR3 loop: CASSGLNYGYTF. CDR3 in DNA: TGTGCCAGCAGCGGGCTCAACTATGGCTACACCTTC.

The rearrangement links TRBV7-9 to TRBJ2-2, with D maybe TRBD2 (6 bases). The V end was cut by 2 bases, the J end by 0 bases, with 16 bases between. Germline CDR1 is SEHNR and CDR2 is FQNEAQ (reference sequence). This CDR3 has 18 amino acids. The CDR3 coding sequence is TGTGCCAGCAGCTTAACGGTTCGGGTAGCGGCGAACACCGGGGAGCTGTTTTTT. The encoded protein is CASSLTVRVAANTGELFF.

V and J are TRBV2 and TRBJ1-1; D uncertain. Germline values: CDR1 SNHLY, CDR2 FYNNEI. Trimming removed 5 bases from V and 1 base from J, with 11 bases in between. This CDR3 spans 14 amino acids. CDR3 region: CASSYVTANTEAFF. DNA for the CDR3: TGTGCCAGCAGTTATGTAACAGCGAACACTGAAGCTTTCTTT.

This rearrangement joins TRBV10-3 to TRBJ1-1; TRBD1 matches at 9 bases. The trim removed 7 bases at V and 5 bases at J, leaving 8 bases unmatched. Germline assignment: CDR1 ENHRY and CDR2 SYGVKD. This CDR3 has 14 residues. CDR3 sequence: CAIKGQGRETEAFF. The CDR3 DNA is TGTGCCATCAAGGGACAGGGCCGTGAAACTGAAGCTTTCTTT.

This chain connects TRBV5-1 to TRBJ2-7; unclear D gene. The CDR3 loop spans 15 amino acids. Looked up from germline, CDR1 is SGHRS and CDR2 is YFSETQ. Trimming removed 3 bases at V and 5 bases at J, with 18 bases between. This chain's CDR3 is CASSSFDSLSDEQYF. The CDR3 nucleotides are TGCGCCAGCAGCTCCTTTGACTCACTGTCCGACGAGCAGTACTTC. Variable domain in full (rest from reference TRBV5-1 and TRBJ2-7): KAGVTQTPRYLIKTRGQQVTLSCSPISGHRSVSWYQQTPGQGLQFLFEYFSETQRNKGNFPGRFSGRQFSNSRSEMNVSTLELGDSALYLCASSSFDSLSDEQYFGPGTRLTVT.

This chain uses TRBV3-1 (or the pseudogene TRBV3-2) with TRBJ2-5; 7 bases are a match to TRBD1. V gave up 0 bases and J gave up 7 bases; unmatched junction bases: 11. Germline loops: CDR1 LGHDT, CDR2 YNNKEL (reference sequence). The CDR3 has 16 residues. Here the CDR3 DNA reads TGTGCCAGCAGCCAAGATGCGAGACAGGGCGAGGGGACCCAGTACTTC. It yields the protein CASSQDARQGEGTQYF.

DNA of the CDR3: TGTGCCAGCTCACCATATTTGCAGGGTATCTACGAGCAGTACTTC. Amino acid sequence: CASSPYLQGIYEQYF. V is TRBV18 and J is TRBJ2-7; D possibly corresponds to TRBD1 (5 bases). Germline assignment: CDR1 KGHSH and CDR2 LQKENI. The CDR3 consists of 15 residues. V was trimmed by 2 bases and J by 3 bases, leaving 14 bases between them.

CDR3 DNA sequence: TGTGCCAGCAGCTCGGACAGCGCTATCTCTGGAAACACCATATATTTT. Translating it yields CASSSDSAISGNTIYF. The genes are TRBV7-2 and TRBJ1-3; D is perhaps TRBD1 (6 bases). Trimming took 4 bases from V and 0 from J, leaving 13 bases between them. Germline V gives CDR1 SGHTA, CDR2 FQGNSA. The CDR3 loop spans 16 amino acids.

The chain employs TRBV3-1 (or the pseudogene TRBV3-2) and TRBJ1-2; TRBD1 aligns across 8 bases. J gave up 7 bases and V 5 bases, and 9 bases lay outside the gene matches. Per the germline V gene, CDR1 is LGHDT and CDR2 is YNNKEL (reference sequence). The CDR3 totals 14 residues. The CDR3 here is CASSTQTGVGGYTF. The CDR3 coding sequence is TGTGCCAGCAGCACACAGACAGGGGTTGGTGGCTACACCTTC.

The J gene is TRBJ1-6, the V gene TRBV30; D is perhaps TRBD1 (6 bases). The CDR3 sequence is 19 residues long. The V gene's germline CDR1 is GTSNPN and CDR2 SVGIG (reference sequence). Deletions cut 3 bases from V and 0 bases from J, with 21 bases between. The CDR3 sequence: CAWSVGTVRGSSYNSPLHF. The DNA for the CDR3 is TGTGCCTGGAGCGTCGGGACGGTGAGGGGGAGCTCCTATAATTCACCCCTCCACTTT.

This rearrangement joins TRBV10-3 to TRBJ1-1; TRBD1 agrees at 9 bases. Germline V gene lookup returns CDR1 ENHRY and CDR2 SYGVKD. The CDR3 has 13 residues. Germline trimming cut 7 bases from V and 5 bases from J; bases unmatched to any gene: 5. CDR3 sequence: CAIKRQGGTEAFF. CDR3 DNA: TGTGCCATCAAGAGACAGGGGGGGACTGAAGCTTTCTTT.